These 10 T cell receptor beta chains were sequenced from one sample in a study of blood T cell repertoires in COVID-19. Libraries were prepared by immunoSEQ multiplex PCR; TCRdb keeps only in-frame clonotypes and omits some of them. The sample shows roughly 330,000 clones, around 80% of them seen only once. Sequencing was performed on peripheral blood. The origin of the receptors is a woman between 45 and 65 years old with acute or convalescent COVID-19.

V and J are TRBV5-1 and TRBJ2-1, with 10 bases lining up with TRBD2. V lost 4 bases, J lost 9 bases, and 7 bases stayed unmatched. This CDR3 comprises 14 residues. The V gene's germline CDR1 is SGHRS and CDR2 YFSETQ. The CDR3, as DNA: TGCGCCAGCAGCACGACTAGCGGGTTGGCTGAGCAGTTCTTC. Translating it yields CASSTTSGLAEQFF.

The CDR3 here is CASSLRGHPNQPQHF. The DNA of the CDR3 is TGTGCCAGCAGCTTAAGGGGTCATCCCAATCAGCCCCAGCATTTT. The chain employs TRBV7-2 and TRBJ1-5, with D possibly being TRBD1 (5 bases). With 2 bases removed from V and 3 bases from J, the gap between germline ends came to 11 bases. The germline V gene has CDR1 SGHTA and CDR2 FQGNSA. There are 15 residues in the CDR3.

The chain recombines TRBV28 with TRBJ2-6, with D maybe TRBD2 (5 bases). Germline V gives CDR1 MDHEN, CDR2 SYDVKM. CDR3 length: 15 amino acids. The germline V and J ends were trimmed by 8 bases and 0 bases, with 11 bases remaining between them. CDR3 DNA sequence: TGTGCCAGCGGACGGGGAGCCTCTGGGGCCAACGTCCTGACTTTC. Its translation: CASGRGASGANVLTF.

The rearrangement uses TRBV5-5 and TRBJ1-1; 9 positions agree with TRBD1. V shed 3 bases, J shed 3 bases, and the junction held 3 bases outside the gene matches. CDR1 is SGHKS and CDR2 is YYEKEE in the germline V gene (reference sequence). The CDR3 is 14 amino acids. The CDR3 sequence is CASSSGTGYTEAFF. Here the CDR3 DNA reads TGTGCCAGCAGCTCAGGGACAGGGTACACTGAAGCTTTCTTT.

V and J are TRBV13 and TRBJ2-1; 8 bases agree with TRBD2. Germline lookup yields CDR1 PRHDT and CDR2 FYEKMQ (reference sequence). The CDR3 runs 16 residues. Germline trimming cut 4 bases from V and 4 bases from J; bases unmatched to any gene: 9. The CDR3 bases are TGTGCCAGCAGCTCCCTCCTAGCGGGTGATTACAATGAGCAGTTCTTC. As protein: CASSSLLAGDYNEQFF.

The rearrangement joins TRBV5-1 to TRBJ2-3, with 11 nucleotides matching TRBD1. The trim removed 7 bases at V and 4 bases at J, leaving 5 bases unmatched. CDR1 and CDR2 (germline): SGHRS, YFSETQ. This CDR3 has 14 residues. CDR3 amino acids: CASARTGGADTQYF. The CDR3 nucleotides read TGCGCCAGCGCGAGGACAGGGGGCGCAGATACGCAGTATTTT.

The rearrangement uses TRBV2 and TRBJ2-2, with 12 positions matching TRBD2. V was pared by 3 bases and J by 12 bases, with 5 bases of the junction left unmatched. Germline assignment: CDR1 SNHLY and CDR2 FYNNEI. The CDR3 consists of 14 residues. This CDR3 reads CASSDGLAGSKLFF. Here the CDR3 DNA reads TGTGCCAGCAGTGATGGACTAGCGGGGTCTAAGCTGTTTTTT.

The chain carries TRBV7-2 and TRBJ2-3; no firm D call. V was clipped by 3 bases and J by 0 bases, with 10 bases between them. Germline values: CDR1 SGHTA, CDR2 FQGNSA. The CDR3 sequence is 15 residues long. In DNA form, the CDR3 reads TGTGCCAGCAGCTTCAAGTCGAGAAGCACAGATACGCAGTATTTT. This sequence encodes CASSFKSRSTDTQYF.

The chain links TRBV9 to TRBJ1-1, with TRBD1 as a possible D gene (6 bases). CDR1 and CDR2 from the germline V gene are SGDLS and YYNGEE. Trimming shortened V by 0 bases and J by 0 bases, and 24 bases separated the two germline ends. The CDR3 consists of 20 residues. DNA for the CDR3: TGTGCCAGCAGCGTAGGAGGGGCAGGGGCCATTTCCTCCATGAACACTGAAGCTTTCTTT. Protein sequence: CASSVGGAGAISSMNTEAFF.

The chain carries TRBV28 and TRBJ1-5; 7 nucleotides agree with TRBD1. Germline CDR1 and CDR2: MDHEN and SYDVKM. The CDR3 spans 17 residues. With V trimmed by 2 bases and J by 3 bases, 10 bases remained unmatched. The CDR3 sequence: CASSLPRQGYYNQPQHF. CDR3 coding DNA: TGTGCCAGCAGTTTACCGAGACAGGGCTACTACAATCAGCCCCAGCATTTT.